This T cell receptor (beta chain) was captured in a study of control samples from healthy donors and cancer patients (dated by TCRdb to 2019 to 2021). Regarding this clone: Its antigen is unknown. Within one base of it there is no much larger clone, and no base qualities were kept.

From a lookup of the germline V gene (reference sequence), CDR1 and CDR2 are MNHEY and SMNVEV. Trimming costs V 1 base and J 7 bases, and their ends lie 12 bases apart. The CDR3, from cysteine to phenylalanine, totals 14 residues. Left in the record is the CDR3 DNA by itself, 42 bases read in frame from the first base. Library method: the immunoSEQ multiplex PCR assay. Sourced from immuneACCESS, this table was stored by TCRdb with only in-frame sequences that have V and J called. A share of the clones is absent; for the studies checked, an unresolved V gene accounts for under half, and the remainder has no known explanation. The sample table shows 150,000 or so clones, and over 85% are seen once. Almost 6% of the sample belongs to the ten largest clones.

Material for sequencing was blood. The chain uses TRBV27 and TRBJ2-3; no D gene call is confident. The receptor was derived from a man between 18 and 35 years old in good health. The DNA reads TGTGCCAGCAGTTTATTGGCAAGTCTAAATACGCAGTATTTT. Its protein reads: CASSLLASLNTQYF.